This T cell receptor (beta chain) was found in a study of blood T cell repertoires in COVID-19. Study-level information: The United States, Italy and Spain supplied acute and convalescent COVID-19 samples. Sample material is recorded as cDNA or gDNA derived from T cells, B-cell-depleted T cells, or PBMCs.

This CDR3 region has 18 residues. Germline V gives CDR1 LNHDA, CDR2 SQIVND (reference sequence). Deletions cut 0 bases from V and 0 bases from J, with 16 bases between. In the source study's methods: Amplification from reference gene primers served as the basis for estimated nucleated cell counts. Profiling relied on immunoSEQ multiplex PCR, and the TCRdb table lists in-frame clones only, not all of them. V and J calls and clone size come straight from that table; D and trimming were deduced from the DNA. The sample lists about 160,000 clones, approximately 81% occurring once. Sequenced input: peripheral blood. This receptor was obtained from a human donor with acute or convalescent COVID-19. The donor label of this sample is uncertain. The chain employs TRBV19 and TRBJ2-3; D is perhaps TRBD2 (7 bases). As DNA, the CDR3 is TGTGCCAGTAGTATAGAATTAGGGGGGGGACCCAGCACAGATACGCAGTATTTT. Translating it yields CASSIELGGGPSTDTQYF.